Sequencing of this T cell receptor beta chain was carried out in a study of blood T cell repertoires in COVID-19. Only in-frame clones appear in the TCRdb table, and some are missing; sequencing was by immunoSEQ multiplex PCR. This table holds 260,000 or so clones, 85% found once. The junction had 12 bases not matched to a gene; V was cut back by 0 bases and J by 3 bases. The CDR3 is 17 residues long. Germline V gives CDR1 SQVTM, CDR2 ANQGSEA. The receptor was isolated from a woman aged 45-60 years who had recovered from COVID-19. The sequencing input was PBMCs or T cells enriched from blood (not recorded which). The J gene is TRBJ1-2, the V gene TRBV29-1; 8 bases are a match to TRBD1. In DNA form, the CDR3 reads TGCAGCGTTGAAGATCTGTACAGGGGGTCCCTGCACTATGGCTACACCTTC. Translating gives CSVEDLYRGSLHYGYTF.